The TCR beta chain under discussion was sequenced for a study of blood T cell repertoires in COVID-19. Study-level information: Material from acute and convalescent COVID-19 was sourced from the United States, Italy and Spain. From T cells, B-cell-depleted T cells, or PBMCs came the material, which was cDNA or gDNA.

Methods used by the authors: Estimation of nucleated cell counts relied on the amplification of reference gene primers. Sequencing was performed with immunoSEQ multiplex PCR; in TCRdb, only in-frame clones are kept and a portion is missing. V and J calls and clone size are as listed in that table; D and trimming were resolved from the DNA. Counted here are roughly 92,000 clones, 75% to 90% occurring once; the ten biggest clones make up approximately 31%. J lost 8 bases, V lost 0 bases, and 5 bases had no gene match. CDR1 and CDR2 from the germline V gene are SGHRS and YFSETQ. CDR3 length: 15 residues.

Sample: peripheral blood. The TCR originated in an elderly woman with active or convalescent COVID-19. The V and J genes are TRBV5-1 and TRBJ2-1, with 10 bases fitting TRBD2. CDR3 coding DNA: TGCGCCAGCAGCTTGGTCCAGCGGGGGGGCGATGAGCAGTTCTTC. Translation gives CASSLVQRGGDEQFF. The full variable domain, in which reference TRBV5-1 and TRBJ2-1 provide the parts outside the CDR3, is KAGVTQTPRYLIKTRGQQVTLSCSPISGHRSVSWYQQTPGQGLQFLFEYFSETQRNKGNFPGRFSGRQFSNSRSEMNVSTLELGDSALYLCASSLVQRGGDEQFFGPGTRLTVL.